This T cell receptor (beta chain) was captured in a study of CD8 T cells in Susac syndrome. Random hexamers were used to reverse transcribe the RNA input (roughly 0.5 to 1 ug). TCRdb processed the immunoSEQ multiplex PCR reads anew with MiXCR; each CDR3 protein has one entry. Here the sample spans 230,000 or so distinct CDR3 sequences, 95% being singletons. Trimming took off 0 bases at V and 0 bases at J, with 5 bases between the two ends. The germline V gene has CDR1 GTSNPN and CDR2 SVGIG (reference sequence). The CDR3 extends over 13 amino acids. This clonotype was obtained from a human donor with multiple sclerosis. The sample comprised CD4+ T cells from PBMCs. V gene TRBV30 combines with J gene TRBJ1-1; D gene unclear. The CDR3 DNA reads as TGTGCCTGGAGTGTGCGGCTGAACACTGAAGCTTTCTTT. Amino acid sequence: CAWSVRLNTEAFF.